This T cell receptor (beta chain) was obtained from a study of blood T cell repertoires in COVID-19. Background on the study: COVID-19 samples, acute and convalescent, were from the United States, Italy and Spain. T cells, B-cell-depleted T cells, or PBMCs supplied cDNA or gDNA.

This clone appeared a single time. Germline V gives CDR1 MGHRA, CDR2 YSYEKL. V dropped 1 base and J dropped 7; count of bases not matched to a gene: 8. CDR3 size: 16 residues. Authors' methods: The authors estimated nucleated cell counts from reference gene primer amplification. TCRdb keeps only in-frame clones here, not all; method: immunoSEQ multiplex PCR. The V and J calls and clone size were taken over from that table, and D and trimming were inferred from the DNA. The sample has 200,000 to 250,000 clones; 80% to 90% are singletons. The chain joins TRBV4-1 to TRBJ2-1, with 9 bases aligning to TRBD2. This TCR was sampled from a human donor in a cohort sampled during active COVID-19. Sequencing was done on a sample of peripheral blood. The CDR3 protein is CASSQGVVAGVNEQFF. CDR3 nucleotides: TGCGCCAGCAGCCAAGGGGTGGTAGCGGGAGTTAATGAGCAGTTCTTC.